One and the same sample provided the 24 T cell receptor beta chains below, sequenced in a study of siplizumab effects on memory and regulatory T cells. Clones were read by immunoSEQ multiplex PCR, and TCRdb kept only the in-frame ones, dropping some. In the table there are about 82,000 clones, approximately 88% of which are singletons. The sample taken for sequencing was Tregs sorted from blood. These receptors came from a human donor in good health.

The chain carries TRBV18 and TRBJ2-3, with D uncertain. Germline assignment: CDR1 KGHSH and CDR2 LQKENI. CDR3 length equals 13 residues. Trimming cost V 3 bases and J 4 bases, with 8 bases left between them. CDR3 in amino acids: CASSPGMADTQYF. DNA for the CDR3: TGTGCCAGCTCACCGGGGATGGCAGATACGCAGTATTTT.

This clone was seen just once. The J gene is TRBJ2-1, the V gene TRBV5-1, with 11 bases fitting TRBD2. Germline values: CDR1 SGHRS, CDR2 YFSETQ. V lost 2 bases, J lost 0 bases, and 7 bases stayed unmatched. CDR3 length equals 18 residues. The chain's CDR3 is CASSFSSGGLGSYNEQFF. The CDR3 bases are TGCGCCAGCAGCTTCTCTAGCGGGGGGCTTGGCTCCTACAATGAGCAGTTCTTC.

The chain has TRBV7-2 and TRBJ2-5; no clear D. The CDR3 has 13 amino acids. Germline assignment: CDR1 SGHTA and CDR2 FQGNSA. Trimming shortened V by 4 bases and J by 5 bases, and 11 bases separated the two germline ends. CDR3 region: CASSWSRAETQYF. CDR3 DNA: TGTGCCAGCAGCTGGTCTAGGGCGGAGACCCAGTACTTC.

A few counts support this clone. The gene calls are TRBV5-1 and TRBJ1-6, with D tentatively TRBD1 (5 bases). The CDR3 loop spans 13 amino acids. V was clipped by 0 bases and J by 11 bases, with 9 bases between them. Germline CDR1 is SGHRS and CDR2 is YFSETQ. The chain's CDR3 is CASSLGLQAPLHF. The DNA of the CDR3 is TGCGCCAGCAGCTTGGGTCTACAGGCACCCCTCCACTTT.

The chain carries TRBV14 and TRBJ2-1, with unresolved D. The CDR3 sequence is 12 residues long. Trimming cost V 0 bases and J 10 bases, with 7 bases left between them. Germline CDR1 is SGHDN and CDR2 is FVKESK. The DNA of the CDR3 is TGTGCCAGCAGCCAAGATTCGTTAGAGCAGTTCTTC. It translates to CASSQDSLEQFF. Using reference TRBV14 and TRBJ2-1 for the parts outside the CDR3, the full variable domain is EAGVTQFPSHSVIEKGQTVTLRCDPISGHDNLYWYRRVMGKEIKFLLHFVKESKQDESGMPNNRFLAERTGGTYSTLKVQPAELEDSGVYFCASSQDSLEQFFGPGTRLTVL.

This clone was observed a single time. The V and J genes are TRBV28 and TRBJ2-7; D is perhaps TRBD1 (6 bases). Germline V gene data show CDR1 as MDHEN and CDR2 as SYDVKM. The CDR3 extends over 15 amino acids. V dropped 3 bases and J dropped 7 bases, with 19 bases sitting between them. CDR3 residues: CASSFGQGHYWEQYF. The CDR3 DNA is TGTGCCAGCAGTTTTGGGCAGGGGCATTATTGGGAGCAGTACTTC.

The count of this clone is one. Other DNA sequences in the same sample also yield this CDR3. The genes are TRBV20-1 and TRBJ2-5; D gene ambiguous. The CDR3 has 10 residues. V dropped 2 bases and J dropped 4 bases, with 2 bases sitting between them. CDR1 and CDR2 from the germline V gene are DFQATT and SNEGSKA (reference sequence). CDR3 region: CSARLETQYF. The CDR3, as DNA: TGCAGTGCTAGATTAGAGACCCAGTACTTC.

The CDR3 loop reads CASSLADTQYF. In nucleotides, the CDR3 is TGTGCCAGCAGCCTGGCAGATACGCAGTATTTT. The chain recombines TRBV14 with TRBJ2-3; D is ambiguous. The CDR3 length is 11 residues. In germline, CDR1 is SGHDN, CDR2 FVKESK. Trimming stripped 4 bases from V and 4 bases from J, with 3 bases between.

The CDR3 DNA follows: TGTGCCAGCTCCCTAGGGCCCTCGAGGGAGCTGTTTTTT. It is translated as CASSLGPSRELFF. The rearrangement links TRBV25-1 to TRBJ2-2; D is undetermined. The CDR3 contains 13 residues. V was trimmed by 8 bases and J by 9 bases, leaving 16 bases between them. Germline values: CDR1 MGHDK, CDR2 SYGVNS.

V and J are TRBV2 and TRBJ1-1; D is unresolved. The CDR3 is 12 amino acids. Germline V gene lookup returns CDR1 SNHLY and CDR2 FYNNEI. V was cut by 6 bases and J by 0 bases, with 5 bases left in between. CDR3 amino acids: CASRGMNTEAFF. Here the CDR3 DNA reads TGTGCCAGCAGGGGAATGAACACTGAAGCTTTCTTT.

The J gene is TRBJ2-6, the V gene TRBV19; perhaps TRBD1 as D (6 bases). V was trimmed by 0 bases and J by 19 bases, leaving 16 bases between them. This CDR3 is 13 amino acids long. Germline V gene data show CDR1 as LNHDA and CDR2 as SQIVND (reference sequence). CDR3 in DNA: TGTGCCAGTAGTATAGATCAGGGGAGTATTGCAACTTTC. Its protein product is CASSIDQGSIATF.

The chain employs TRBV4-3 and TRBJ1-6; D ambiguous. Trimming shortened V by 4 bases and J by 3 bases, and 13 bases separated the two germline ends. This CDR3 is built from 16 residues. The germline CDR1 and CDR2 sequences are LGHNA and YSLEER. Here the CDR3 DNA reads TGCGCCAGCAGCCCAAGCCTGGGCAGCTATAATTCACCCCTCCACTTT. Translation: CASSPSLGSYNSPLHF.

This rearrangement joins TRBV29-1 to TRBJ2-2; TRBD1 is a possible D gene (5 bases). Germline V gene lookup returns CDR1 SQVTM and CDR2 ANQGSEA. The CDR3 has 12 residues. V lost 8 bases, J lost 0 bases, and 7 bases lay in between. This CDR3 reads CSIGANTGELFF. DNA of the CDR3: TGCAGCATAGGGGCGAACACCGGGGAGCTGTTTTTT.

The chain joins TRBV28 to TRBJ1-1; no clear D gene. The CDR3 spans 11 residues. V lost 7 bases, J lost 2 bases, and 5 bases lay in between. CDR1 is MDHEN and CDR2 is SYDVKM in the germline V gene. CDR3: CASIINTEAFF. CDR3 nucleotide sequence: TGTGCCAGCATAATAAACACTGAAGCTTTCTTT.

Only a few counts were recorded for this clone. The rearrangement links TRBV2 to TRBJ1-5, with D unclear. This CDR3 contains 12 residues. In germline, CDR1 is SNHLY, CDR2 FYNNEI. V was trimmed by 10 bases and J by 4 bases, leaving 11 bases between them. The CDR3 reads CATSGWNQPQHF. The CDR3 nucleotides are TGTGCCACCTCGGGGTGGAATCAGCCCCAGCATTTT.

The chain uses TRBV19 and TRBJ1-2; D perhaps matches TRBD1 (5 bases). Germline V gives CDR1 LNHDA, CDR2 SQIVND (reference sequence). V was cut by 5 bases and J by 0 bases, with 16 bases left in between. The CDR3 spans 16 residues. This chain's CDR3 is CASSWGVGGANYGYTF. The CDR3 bases are TGTGCCAGTAGTTGGGGGGTCGGCGGAGCTAACTATGGCTACACCTTC.

This chain uses TRBV4-2 with TRBJ2-1; 14 bases align to TRBD2. J lost 15 bases, V lost 5 bases, and 12 bases had no gene match. Germline V gene lookup returns CDR1 LGHNA and CDR2 YNFKEQ. The length of the CDR3 is 15 residues. The CDR3 loop reads CASSAATSGGALAFF. As DNA, the CDR3 is TGTGCCAGCAGCGCCGCGACTAGCGGGGGGGCCTTGGCGTTCTTC.

V gene TRBV7-3 combines with J gene TRBJ2-7, with 8 nucleotides matching TRBD2. Germline V gene lookup returns CDR1 SGHTA and CDR2 FQGTGA. V lost 4 bases, J lost 3 bases, and 2 bases stayed unmatched. This CDR3 has 13 residues. CDR3: CASSYRGGYEQYF. The CDR3 DNA sequence: TGTGCCAGCAGCTACCGGGGGGGCTACGAGCAGTACTTC. The full variable domain, with the rest looked up from reference TRBV7-3 and TRBJ2-7, is GAGVSQTPSNKVTEKGKYVELRCDPISGHTALYWYRQSLGQGPEFLIYFQGTGAADDSGLPNDRFFAVRPEGSVSTLKIQRTERGDSAVYLCASSYRGGYEQYFGPGTRLTVT.

The chain has TRBV27 and TRBJ2-7, with 8 bases identical to TRBD1. Germline V gives CDR1 MNHEY, CDR2 SMNVEV (reference sequence). V shed 3 bases, J shed 6 bases, and the junction held 10 bases outside the gene matches. This CDR3 is 15 amino acids long. DNA of the CDR3: TGTGCCAGCAGTTTCCGGACGACAGGGGTCGGCGAGCAGTACTTC. As protein: CASSFRTTGVGEQYF.

This clone counts as medium-sized. V is TRBV29-1 and J is TRBJ1-1; maybe TRBD1 (5 bases). Germline V gene sequence: CDR1 SQVTM, CDR2 ANQGSEA. CDR3 size: 10 residues. DNA of the CDR3: TGCGCCGCGGGGCAGAATGAAGCTTTCTTT. It specifies CAAGQNEAFF.

This chain uses TRBV9 with TRBJ1-5; 9 positions agree with TRBD1. The CDR3 has 15 residues. V gave up 0 bases and J gave up 6 bases; unmatched junction bases: 4. Per the germline V gene, CDR1 is SGDLS and CDR2 is YYNGEE. CDR3 bases: TGTGCCAGCAGCGTAGGGGGACAGGGTGGTCAGCCCCAGCATTTT. This encodes CASSVGGQGGQPQHF.

The chain recombines TRBV7-8 with TRBJ2-7, with a tentative D call TRBD2 (6 bases). The CDR3 covers 15 residues. V dropped 1 base and J dropped 2 bases, with 12 bases sitting between them. Germline V gene sequence: CDR1 SGHVS, CDR2 FQNEAQ. DNA of the CDR3: TGTGCCAGCAGCTTAGAGGATGGAGGGGCCTACGAGCAGTACTTC. This translates into CASSLEDGGAYEQYF. The full variable domain, completed using reference TRBV7-8 and TRBJ2-7, is GAGVSQSPRYKVAKRGQDVALRCDPISGHVSLFWYQQALGQGPEFLTYFQNEAQLDKSGLPSDRFFAERPEGSVSTLKIQRTQQEDSAVYLCASSLEDGGAYEQYFGPGTRLTVT.

The V call is TRBV9, the J call TRBJ2-1, with TRBD2 matching over 11 bases. Trimming took 4 bases from V and 8 from J; bases not matched to a gene: 8. The CDR3 is made up of 15 amino acids. Germline CDR1 SGDLS, CDR2 YYNGEE. CDR3 DNA sequence: TGTGCCAGCAGCTCCCCCGGGACTAGCGGTTATGAGCAGTTCTTC. This codes for CASSSPGTSGYEQFF.

The chain joins TRBV28 to TRBJ1-3; possibly TRBD1 for D (6 bases). Germline CDR1 MDHEN, CDR2 SYDVKM. This CDR3 has 16 residues. V shed 5 bases and J shed 0 bases, with 14 bases lying between them. The CDR3 nucleotides are TGTGCCAGCAGTCTGCCTAGACAGGCCTCTGGAAACACCATATATTTT. Its protein is CASSLPRQASGNTIYF.